This TCR beta chain comes out of a study of blood T cell repertoires in COVID-19. As for the study in general: COVID-19 samples, acute and convalescent, were from the United States, Italy and Spain. PBMCs, B-cell-depleted T cells, or T cells provided the cDNA or gDNA that made up the material.

In the original analysis: The assay estimated nucleated cells by amplifying reference gene primers. Assay used: immunoSEQ multiplex PCR; TCRdb lists only in-frame clones, some missing. That table is the source of V, J and clone size, and D and trimming were worked out from the DNA. The sample contains about 40,000 clones, around 90% of which appear only once. Losses at the gene ends were 3 bases for V and 2 bases for J; bases not matched to a gene: 6. The length of the CDR3 is 15 residues. Germline V gene lookup returns CDR1 SEHNR and CDR2 FQNEAQ (reference sequence). The sequence was collected from a woman at least 80 years old with active COVID-19. The rearrangement links TRBV7-9 to TRBJ2-7; 8 bases line up with TRBD1. The sample consisted of peripheral blood. CDR3 nucleotide sequence: TGTGCCAGCAGCTTTAGTGGACAGGGCCCCTACGAGCAGTACTTC. As protein: CASSFSGQGPYEQYF. Full variable domain (outside the CDR3, taken from reference TRBV7-9 and TRBJ2-7): DTGVSQNPRHKITKRGQNVTFRCDPISEHNRLYWYRQTLGQGPEFLTYFQNEAQLEKSRLLSDRFSAERPKGSFSTLEIQRTEQGDSAMYLCASSFSGQGPYEQYFGPGTRLTVT.